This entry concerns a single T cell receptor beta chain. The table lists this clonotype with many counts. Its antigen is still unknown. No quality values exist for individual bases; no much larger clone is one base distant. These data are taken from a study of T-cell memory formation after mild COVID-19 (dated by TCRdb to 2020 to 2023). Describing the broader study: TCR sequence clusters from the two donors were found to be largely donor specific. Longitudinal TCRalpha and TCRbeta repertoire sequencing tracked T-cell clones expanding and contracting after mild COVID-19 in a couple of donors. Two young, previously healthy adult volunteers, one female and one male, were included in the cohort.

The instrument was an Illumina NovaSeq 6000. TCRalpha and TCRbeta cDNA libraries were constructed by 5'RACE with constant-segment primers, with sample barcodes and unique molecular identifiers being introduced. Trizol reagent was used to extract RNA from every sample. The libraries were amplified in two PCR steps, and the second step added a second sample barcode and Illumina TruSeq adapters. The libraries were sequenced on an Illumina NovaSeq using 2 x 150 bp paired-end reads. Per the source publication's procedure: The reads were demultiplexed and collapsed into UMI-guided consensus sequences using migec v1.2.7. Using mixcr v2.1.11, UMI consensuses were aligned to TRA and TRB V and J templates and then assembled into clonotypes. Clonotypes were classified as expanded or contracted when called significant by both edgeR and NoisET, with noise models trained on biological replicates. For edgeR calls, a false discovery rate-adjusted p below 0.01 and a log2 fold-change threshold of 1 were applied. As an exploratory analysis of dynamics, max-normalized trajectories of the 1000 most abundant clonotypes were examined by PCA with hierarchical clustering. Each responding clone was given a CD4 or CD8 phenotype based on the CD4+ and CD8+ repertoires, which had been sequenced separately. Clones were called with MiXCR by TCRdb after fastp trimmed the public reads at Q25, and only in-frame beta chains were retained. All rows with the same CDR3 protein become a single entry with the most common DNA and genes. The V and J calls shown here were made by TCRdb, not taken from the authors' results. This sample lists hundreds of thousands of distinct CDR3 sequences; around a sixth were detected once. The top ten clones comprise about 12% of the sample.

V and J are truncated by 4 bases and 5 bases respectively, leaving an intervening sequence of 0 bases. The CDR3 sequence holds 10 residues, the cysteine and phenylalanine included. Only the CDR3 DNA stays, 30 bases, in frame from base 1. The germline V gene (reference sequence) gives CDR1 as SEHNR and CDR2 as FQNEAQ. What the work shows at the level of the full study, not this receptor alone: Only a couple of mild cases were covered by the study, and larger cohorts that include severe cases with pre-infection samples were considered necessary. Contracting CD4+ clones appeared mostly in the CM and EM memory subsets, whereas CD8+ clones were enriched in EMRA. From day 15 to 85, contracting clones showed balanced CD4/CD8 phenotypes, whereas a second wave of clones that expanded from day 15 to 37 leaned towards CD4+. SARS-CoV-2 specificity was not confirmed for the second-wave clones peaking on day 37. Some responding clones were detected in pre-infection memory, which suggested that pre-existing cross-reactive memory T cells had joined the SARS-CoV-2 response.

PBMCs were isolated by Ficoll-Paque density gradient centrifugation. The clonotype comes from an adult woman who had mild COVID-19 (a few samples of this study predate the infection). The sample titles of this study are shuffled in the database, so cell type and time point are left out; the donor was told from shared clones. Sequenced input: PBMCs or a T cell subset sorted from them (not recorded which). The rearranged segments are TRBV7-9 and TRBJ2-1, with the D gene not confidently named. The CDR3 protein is CASSYNEQFF. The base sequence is TGTGCCAGCAGCTACAATGAGCAGTTCTTC.